Listed below are T cell receptor beta chains from one sample, sequenced in a study of blood T cell repertoires in COVID-19. Profiled with immunoSEQ multiplex PCR; TCRdb holds only in-frame clones, not every one. The sample has around 250,000 clones, about nine tenths seen once. The sample comprised peripheral blood. The receptors come from a woman aged 40 to 50 who had recovered from COVID-19. The CDR3 runs from the conserved cysteine through the conserved F or W. Each record gives: V gene, D gene, J gene, clone size, CDR3 protein, CDR3 DNA. The D gene is left open where the match is weak. Part of the rows lack a size; the others show once, few, many or a class for expanded clones.

V gene: TRBV5-1; D gene: TRBD2; J gene: TRBJ2-1; clone size: once; CDR3 protein: CASSSLAGGGSYNEQFF; CDR3 DNA: TGCGCCAGCAGCTCTTTAGCGGGAGGGGGGTCCTACAATGAGCAGTTCTTC
V gene: TRBV18; D gene: TRBD1; J gene: TRBJ1-1; clone size: -; CDR3 protein: CASSDRGLFDTEAFF; CDR3 DNA: TGTGCCAGCTCGGACAGGGGGCTTTTTGACACTGAAGCTTTCTTT
V gene: TRBV27; D gene: -; J gene: TRBJ2-7; clone size: -; CDR3 protein: CASNTGGVGGEQYF; CDR3 DNA: TGTGCCAGCAACACAGGGGGGGTAGGGGGCGAGCAGTACTTC
V gene: TRBV5-4; D gene: TRBD2; J gene: TRBJ2-7; clone size: -; CDR3 protein: CASSRTSGTHEQYF; CDR3 DNA: TGTGCCAGCAGTCGGACTAGCGGGACCCACGAGCAGTACTTC
V gene: TRBV30; D gene: TRBD1; J gene: TRBJ1-5; clone size: -; CDR3 protein: CAWSGGQGAWQPQHF; CDR3 DNA: TGTGCCTGGAGTGGCGGACAGGGGGCATGGCAGCCCCAGCATTTT
V gene: TRBV5-1; D gene: TRBD1; J gene: TRBJ2-1; clone size: -; CDR3 protein: CASSQTGGDYNEQFF; CDR3 DNA: TGCGCCAGCAGCCAGACAGGGGGGGACTACAATGAGCAGTTCTTC
V gene: TRBV28; D gene: TRBD1; J gene: TRBJ2-7; clone size: -; CDR3 protein: CASSMDRGRKSLGEQYF; CDR3 DNA: TGTGCCAGCAGTATGGACAGGGGGCGCAAATCCCTCGGGGAGCAGTACTTC
V gene: TRBV7-2; D gene: -; J gene: TRBJ2-1; clone size: -; CDR3 protein: CASSPWTTPTYNEQFF; CDR3 DNA: TGTGCCAGCAGCCCTTGGACTACCCCAACCTACAATGAGCAGTTCTTC
V gene: TRBV7-2; D gene: TRBD1; J gene: TRBJ1-1; clone size: -; CDR3 protein: CASSLGTALEAFF; CDR3 DNA: TGTGCCAGCAGCCTAGGGACAGCCCTTGAAGCTTTCTTT
V gene: TRBV5-4; D gene: TRBD2; J gene: TRBJ2-7; clone size: -; CDR3 protein: CASSLVGSGRASYEQYF; CDR3 DNA: TGTGCCAGCAGCTTGGTCGGTAGCGGGAGAGCCTCCTACGAGCAGTACTTC
V gene: TRBV19; D gene: -; J gene: TRBJ1-2; clone size: -; CDR3 protein: CASRAGMSPYGYTF; CDR3 DNA: TGTGCCAGTAGGGCGGGCATGTCCCCGTATGGCTACACCTTC
V gene: TRBV5-1; D gene: TRBD2; J gene: TRBJ2-3; clone size: -; CDR3 protein: CASSLDAGGPDTQYF; CDR3 DNA: TGCGCCAGCAGCTTGGATGCGGGAGGGCCGGATACGCAGTATTTT
V gene: TRBV3-1/TRBV3-2; D gene: TRBD2; J gene: TRBJ2-3; clone size: -; CDR3 protein: CASSPSGFTDTQYF; CDR3 DNA: TGTGCCAGCAGCCCTAGCGGGTTCACAGATACGCAGTATTTT
V gene: TRBV27; D gene: -; J gene: TRBJ2-5; clone size: -; CDR3 protein: CASSATGHQETQYF; CDR3 DNA: TGTGCCAGCAGTGCGACAGGCCACCAAGAGACCCAGTACTTC